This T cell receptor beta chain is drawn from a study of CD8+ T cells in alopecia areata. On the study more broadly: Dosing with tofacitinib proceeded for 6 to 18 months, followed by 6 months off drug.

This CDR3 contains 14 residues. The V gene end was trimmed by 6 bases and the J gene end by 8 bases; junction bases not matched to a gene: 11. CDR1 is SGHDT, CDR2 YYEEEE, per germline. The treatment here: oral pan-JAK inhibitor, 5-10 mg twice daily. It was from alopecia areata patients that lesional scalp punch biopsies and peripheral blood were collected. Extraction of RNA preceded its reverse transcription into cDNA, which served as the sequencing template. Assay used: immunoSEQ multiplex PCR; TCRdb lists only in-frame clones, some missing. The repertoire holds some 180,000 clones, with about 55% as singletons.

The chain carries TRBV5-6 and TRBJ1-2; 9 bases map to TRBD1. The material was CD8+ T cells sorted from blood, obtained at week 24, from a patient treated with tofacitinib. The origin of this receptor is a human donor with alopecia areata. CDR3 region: CASTNGQGHFGYTF. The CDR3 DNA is TGTGCCAGCACCAACGGACAGGGGCACTTCGGCTACACCTTC.